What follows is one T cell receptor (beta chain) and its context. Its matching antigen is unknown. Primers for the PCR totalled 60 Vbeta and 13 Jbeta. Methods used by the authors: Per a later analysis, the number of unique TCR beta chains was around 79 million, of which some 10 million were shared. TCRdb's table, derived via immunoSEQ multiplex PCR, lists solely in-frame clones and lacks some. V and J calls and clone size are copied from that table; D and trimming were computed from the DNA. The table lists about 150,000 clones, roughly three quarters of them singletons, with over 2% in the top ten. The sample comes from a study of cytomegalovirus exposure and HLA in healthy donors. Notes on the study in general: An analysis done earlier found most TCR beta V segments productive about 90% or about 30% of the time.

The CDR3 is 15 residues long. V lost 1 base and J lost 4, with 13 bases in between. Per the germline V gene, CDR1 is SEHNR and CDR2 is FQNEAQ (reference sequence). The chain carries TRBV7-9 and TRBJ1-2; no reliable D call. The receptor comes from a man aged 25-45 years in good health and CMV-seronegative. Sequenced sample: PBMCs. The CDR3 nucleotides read TGTGCCAGCAGCTTAGGGGCTCCTAGCAGCTATGGCTACACCTTC. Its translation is CASSLGAPSSYGYTF.